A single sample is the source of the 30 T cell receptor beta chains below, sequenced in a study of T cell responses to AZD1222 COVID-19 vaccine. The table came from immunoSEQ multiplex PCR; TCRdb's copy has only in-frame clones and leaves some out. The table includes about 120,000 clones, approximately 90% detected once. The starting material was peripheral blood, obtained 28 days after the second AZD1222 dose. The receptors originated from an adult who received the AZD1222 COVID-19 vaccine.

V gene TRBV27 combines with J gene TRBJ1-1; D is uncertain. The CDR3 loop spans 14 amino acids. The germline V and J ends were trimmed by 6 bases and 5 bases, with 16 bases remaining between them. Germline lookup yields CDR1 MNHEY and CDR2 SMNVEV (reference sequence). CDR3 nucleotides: TGTGCCAGCAGCTGGGTGCACGGAGATACTGAAGCTTTCTTT. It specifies CASSWVHGDTEAFF.

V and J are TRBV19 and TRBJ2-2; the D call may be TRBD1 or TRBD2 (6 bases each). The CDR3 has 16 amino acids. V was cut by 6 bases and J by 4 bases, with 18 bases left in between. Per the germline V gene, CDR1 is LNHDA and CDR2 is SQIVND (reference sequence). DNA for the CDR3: TGTGCCAGTAGGGTCCCGGGGGCGCCCAGCACCGGGGAGCTGTTTTTT. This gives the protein CASRVPGAPSTGELFF. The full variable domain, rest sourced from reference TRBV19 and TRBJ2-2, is DGGITQSPKYLFRKEGQNVTLSCEQNLNHDAMYWYRQDPGQGLRLIYYSQIVNDFQKGDIAEGYSVSREKKESFPLTVTSAQKNPTAFYLCASRVPGAPSTGELFFGEGSRLTVL.

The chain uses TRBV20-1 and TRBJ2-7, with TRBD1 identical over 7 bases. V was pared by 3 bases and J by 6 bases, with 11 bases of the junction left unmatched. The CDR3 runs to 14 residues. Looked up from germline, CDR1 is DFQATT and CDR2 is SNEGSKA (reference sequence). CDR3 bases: TGCAGTGCTAGTCCCCCGACAGGGCGGCGCGAGCAGTACTTC. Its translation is CSASPPTGRREQYF.

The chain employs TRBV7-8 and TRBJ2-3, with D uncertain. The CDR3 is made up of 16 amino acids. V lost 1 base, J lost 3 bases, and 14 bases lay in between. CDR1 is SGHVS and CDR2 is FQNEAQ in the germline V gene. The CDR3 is CASSLDPGMGTDTQYF. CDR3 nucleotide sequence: TGTGCCAGCAGCTTAGATCCGGGTATGGGGACAGATACGCAGTATTTT.

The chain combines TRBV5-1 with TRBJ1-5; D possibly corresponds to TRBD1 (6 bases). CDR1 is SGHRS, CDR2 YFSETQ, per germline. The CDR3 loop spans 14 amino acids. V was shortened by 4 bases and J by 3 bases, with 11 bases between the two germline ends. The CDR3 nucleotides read TGCGCCAGCAGCAAGGGGGGGGACAATCAGCCCCAGCATTTT. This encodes CASSKGGDNQPQHF.

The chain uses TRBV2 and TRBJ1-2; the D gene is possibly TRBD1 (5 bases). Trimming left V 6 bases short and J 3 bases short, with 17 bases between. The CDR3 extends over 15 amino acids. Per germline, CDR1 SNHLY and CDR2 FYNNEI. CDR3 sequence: CASRSLEGWDYGYTF. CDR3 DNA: TGTGCCAGCAGGTCCCTAGAGGGGTGGGACTATGGCTACACCTTC.

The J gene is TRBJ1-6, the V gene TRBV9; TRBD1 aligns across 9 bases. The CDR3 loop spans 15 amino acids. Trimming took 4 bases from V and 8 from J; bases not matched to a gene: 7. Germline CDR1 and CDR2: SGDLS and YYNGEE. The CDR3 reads CASSPPGQGYSPLHF. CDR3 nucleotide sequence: TGTGCCAGCAGCCCCCCGGGACAGGGTTATTCACCCCTCCACTTT.

The CDR3 DNA is TGTGCCAGCAACCATGGGACAGGGGTTAAGGGCTACACCTTC. It translates to CASNHGTGVKGYTF. The rearrangement links TRBV28 to TRBJ1-2; the match to TRBD1 covers 10 bases. The CDR3 spans 14 residues. V shed 7 bases and J 8 bases; nucleotides not matched to a gene: 10. CDR1 is MDHEN and CDR2 is SYDVKM in the germline V gene.

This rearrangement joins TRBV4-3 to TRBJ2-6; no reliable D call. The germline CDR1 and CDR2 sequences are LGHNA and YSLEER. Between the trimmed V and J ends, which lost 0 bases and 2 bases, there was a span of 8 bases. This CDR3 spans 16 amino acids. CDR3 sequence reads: CASSQDRLAGANVLTF. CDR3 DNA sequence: TGCGCCAGCAGCCAAGACCGACTCGCTGGGGCCAACGTCCTGACTTTC.

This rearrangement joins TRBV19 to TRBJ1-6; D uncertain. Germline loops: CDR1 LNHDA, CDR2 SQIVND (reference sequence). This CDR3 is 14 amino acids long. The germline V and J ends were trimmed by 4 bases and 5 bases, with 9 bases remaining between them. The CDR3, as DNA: TGTGCCAGTAGTACGAGACACAATAATTCACCCCTCCACTTT. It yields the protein CASSTRHNNSPLHF.

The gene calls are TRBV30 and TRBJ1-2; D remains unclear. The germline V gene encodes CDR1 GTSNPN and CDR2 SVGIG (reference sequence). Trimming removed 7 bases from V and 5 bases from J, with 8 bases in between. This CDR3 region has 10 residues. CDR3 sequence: CAFPRYGYTF. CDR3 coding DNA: TGTGCCTTCCCCCGGTATGGCTACACCTTC.

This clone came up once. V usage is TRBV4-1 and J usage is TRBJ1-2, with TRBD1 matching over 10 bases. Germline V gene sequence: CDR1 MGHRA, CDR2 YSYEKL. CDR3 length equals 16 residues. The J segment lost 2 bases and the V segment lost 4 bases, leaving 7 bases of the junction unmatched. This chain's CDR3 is CASSPSRDRGNYGYTF. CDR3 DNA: TGCGCCAGCAGCCCAAGTAGGGACAGGGGAAACTATGGCTACACCTTC.

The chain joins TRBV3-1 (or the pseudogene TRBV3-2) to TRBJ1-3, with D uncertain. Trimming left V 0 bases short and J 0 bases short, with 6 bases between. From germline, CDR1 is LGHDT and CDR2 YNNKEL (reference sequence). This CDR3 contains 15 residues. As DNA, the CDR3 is TGTGCCAGCAGCCAAGATCAGAGCTCTGGAAACACCATATATTTT. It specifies CASSQDQSSGNTIYF.

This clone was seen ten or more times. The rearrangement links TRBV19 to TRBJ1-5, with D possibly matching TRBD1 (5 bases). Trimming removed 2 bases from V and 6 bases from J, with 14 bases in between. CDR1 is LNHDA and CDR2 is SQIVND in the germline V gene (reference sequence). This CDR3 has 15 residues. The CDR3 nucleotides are TGTGCCAGTAGTATATCAGGCAGGGTAGGTCAGCCCCAGCATTTT. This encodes CASSISGRVGQPQHF.

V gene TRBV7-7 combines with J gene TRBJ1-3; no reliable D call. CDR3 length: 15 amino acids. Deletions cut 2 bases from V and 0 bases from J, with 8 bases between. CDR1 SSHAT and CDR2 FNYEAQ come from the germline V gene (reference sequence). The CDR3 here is CASSLSLSSGNTIYF. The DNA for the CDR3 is TGTGCCAGCAGCTTAAGTTTGAGCTCTGGAAACACCATATATTTT. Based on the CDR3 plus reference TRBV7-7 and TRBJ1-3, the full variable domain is GAGVSQSPRYKVTKRGQDVTLRCDPISSHATLYWYQQALGQGPEFLTYFNYEAQPDKSGLPSDRFSAERPEGSISTLTIQRTEQRDSAMYRCASSLSLSSGNTIYFGEGSWLTVV.

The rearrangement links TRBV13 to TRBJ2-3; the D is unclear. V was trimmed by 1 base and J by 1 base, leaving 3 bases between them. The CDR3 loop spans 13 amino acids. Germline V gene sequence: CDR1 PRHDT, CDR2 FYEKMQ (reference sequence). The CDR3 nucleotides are TGTGCCAGCAGCTTAGATCGCACAGATACGCAGTATTTT. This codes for CASSLDRTDTQYF. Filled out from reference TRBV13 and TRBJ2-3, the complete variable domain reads AAGVIQSPRHLIKEKRETATLKCYPIPRHDTVYWYQQGPGQDPQFLISFYEKMQSDKGSIPDRFSAQQFSDYHSELNMSSLELGDSALYFCASSLDRTDTQYFGPGTRLTVL.

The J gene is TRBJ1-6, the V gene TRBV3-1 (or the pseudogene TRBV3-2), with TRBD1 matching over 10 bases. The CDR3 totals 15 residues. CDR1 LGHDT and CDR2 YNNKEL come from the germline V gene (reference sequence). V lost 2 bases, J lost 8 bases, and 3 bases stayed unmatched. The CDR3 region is CASSQPGTGDSPLHF. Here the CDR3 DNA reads TGTGCCAGCAGCCAACCCGGGACAGGGGATTCACCCCTCCACTTT.

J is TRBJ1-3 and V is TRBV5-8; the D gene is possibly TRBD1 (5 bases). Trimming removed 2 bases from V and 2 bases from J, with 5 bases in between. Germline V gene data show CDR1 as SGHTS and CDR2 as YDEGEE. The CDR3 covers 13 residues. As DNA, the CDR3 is TGTGCCAGCAGCTTCAGGGCTGGAAACACCATATATTTT. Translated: CASSFRAGNTIYF.

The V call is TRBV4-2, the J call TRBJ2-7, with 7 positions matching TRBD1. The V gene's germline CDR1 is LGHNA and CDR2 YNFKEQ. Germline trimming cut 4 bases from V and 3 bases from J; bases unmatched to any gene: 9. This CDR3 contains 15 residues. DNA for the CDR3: TGTGCCAGCAGCCTTACCGGGACAGCTAGCTACGAGCAGTACTTC. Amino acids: CASSLTGTASYEQYF.

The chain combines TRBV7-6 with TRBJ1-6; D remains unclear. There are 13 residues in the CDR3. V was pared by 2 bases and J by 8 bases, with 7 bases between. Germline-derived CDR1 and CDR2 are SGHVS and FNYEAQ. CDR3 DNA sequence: TGTGCCAGCAGCTTATGGGATGATTCACCCCTCCACTTT. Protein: CASSLWDDSPLHF.

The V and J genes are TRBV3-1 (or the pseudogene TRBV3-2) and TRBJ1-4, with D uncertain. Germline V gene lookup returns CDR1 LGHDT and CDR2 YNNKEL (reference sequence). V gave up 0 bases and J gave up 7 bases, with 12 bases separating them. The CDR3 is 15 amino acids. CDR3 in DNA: TGTGCCAGCAGCCAAGATTCGATAGGAGTTGAAAAACTGTTTTTT. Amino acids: CASSQDSIGVEKLFF.

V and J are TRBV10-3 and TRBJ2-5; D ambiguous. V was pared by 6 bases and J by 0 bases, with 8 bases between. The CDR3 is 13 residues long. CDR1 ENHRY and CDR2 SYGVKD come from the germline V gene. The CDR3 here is CAISQEYQETQYF. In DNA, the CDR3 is TGTGCCATCAGCCAGGAGTACCAAGAGACCCAGTACTTC.

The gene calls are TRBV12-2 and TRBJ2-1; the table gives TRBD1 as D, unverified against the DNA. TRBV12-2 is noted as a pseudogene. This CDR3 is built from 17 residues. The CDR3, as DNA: TGTGCAAGTCGCTTAGCGATCGACAGGGTTCACTACAATGAGCAGTTCTTC. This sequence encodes CASRLAIDRVHYNEQFF.

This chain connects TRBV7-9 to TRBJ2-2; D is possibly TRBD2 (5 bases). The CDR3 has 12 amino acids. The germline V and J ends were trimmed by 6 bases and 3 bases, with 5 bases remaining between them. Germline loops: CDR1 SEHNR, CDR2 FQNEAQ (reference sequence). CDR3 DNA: TGTGCCAGCAGGGAGGACACCGGGGAGCTGTTTTTT. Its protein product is CASREDTGELFF.

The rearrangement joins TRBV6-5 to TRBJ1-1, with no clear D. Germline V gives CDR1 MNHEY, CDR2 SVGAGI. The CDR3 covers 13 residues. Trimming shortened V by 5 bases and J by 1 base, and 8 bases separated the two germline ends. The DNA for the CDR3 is TGTGCCAGCAGTCCTATGGAGAACACTGAAGCTTTCTTT. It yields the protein CASSPMENTEAFF.

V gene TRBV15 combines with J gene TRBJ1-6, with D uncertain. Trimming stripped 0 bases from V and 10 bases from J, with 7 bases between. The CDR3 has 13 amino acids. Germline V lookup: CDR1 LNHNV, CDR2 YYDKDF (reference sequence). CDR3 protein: CATSRDQGSPLHF. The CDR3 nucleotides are TGTGCCACCAGCAGAGATCAAGGGTCACCCCTCCACTTT.

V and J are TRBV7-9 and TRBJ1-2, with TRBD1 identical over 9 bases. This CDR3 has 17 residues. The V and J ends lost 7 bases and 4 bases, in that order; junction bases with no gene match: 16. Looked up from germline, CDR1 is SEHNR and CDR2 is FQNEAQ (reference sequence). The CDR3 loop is CASTSNLRDRVTYGYTF. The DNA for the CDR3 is TGTGCCAGCACATCAAATCTCCGGGACAGGGTTACCTATGGCTACACCTTC. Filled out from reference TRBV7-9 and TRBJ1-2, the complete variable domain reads DTGVSQNPRHKITKRGQNVTFRCDPISEHNRLYWYRQTLGQGPEFLTYFQNEAQLEKSRLLSDRFSAERPKGSFSTLEIQRTEQGDSAMYLCASTSNLRDRVTYGYTFGSGTRLTVV.

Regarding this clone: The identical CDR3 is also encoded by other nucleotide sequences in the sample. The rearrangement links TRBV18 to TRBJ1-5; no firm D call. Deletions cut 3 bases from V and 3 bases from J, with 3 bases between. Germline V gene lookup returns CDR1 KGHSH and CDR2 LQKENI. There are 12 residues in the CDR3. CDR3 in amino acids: CASSPSNQPQHF. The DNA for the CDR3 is TGTGCCAGCTCACCTTCCAATCAGCCCCAGCATTTT.

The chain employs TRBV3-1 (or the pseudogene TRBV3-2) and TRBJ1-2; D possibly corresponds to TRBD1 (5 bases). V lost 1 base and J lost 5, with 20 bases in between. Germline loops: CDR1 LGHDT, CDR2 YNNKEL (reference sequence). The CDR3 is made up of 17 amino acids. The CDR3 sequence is CASSQGQGLSPRYGYTF. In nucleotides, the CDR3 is TGTGCCAGCAGCCAAGGTCAGGGACTCTCCCCTAGGTATGGCTACACCTTC.

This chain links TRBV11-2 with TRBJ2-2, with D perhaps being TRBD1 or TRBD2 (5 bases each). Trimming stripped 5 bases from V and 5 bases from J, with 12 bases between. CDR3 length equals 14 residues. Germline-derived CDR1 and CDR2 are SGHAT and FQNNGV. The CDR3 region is CASSAGTETGELFF. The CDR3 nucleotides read TGTGCCAGCAGCGCCGGGACGGAGACCGGGGAGCTGTTTTTT.